This T cell receptor (beta chain) was identified during a study of cytomegalovirus exposure and HLA in healthy donors. Study results and limitations: The classifier reportedly diagnosed cytomegalovirus status with high specificity and sensitivity. Rare TCR sequences dominated, though some public TCRs recurred in many donors. Based on reports, TCR beta sequences accurately predicted HLA-A and HLA-B alleles for most subjects.

This CDR3 region has 12 residues. J lost 4 bases, V lost 8 bases, and 7 bases had no gene match. Germline CDR1 and CDR2: SQVTM and ANQGSEA. This clone has more than one count but fewer than ten. Its target is unknown. A multiplex PCR was run with 60 Vbeta primers and 13 Jbeta primers. Using immunoSEQ multiplex PCR, the repertoire was profiled, and TCRdb retains in-frame clones only, with some absent. The sample lists roughly 150,000 clones; just over 70% were seen once. The TCR sequence derives from a man aged 18 to 35 in good health and CMV-seropositive. Sequencing used PBMCs. This rearrangement joins TRBV29-1 to TRBJ1-2; 7 bases map to TRBD1. Here the CDR3 DNA reads TGCAGCCTGAAGACAGGGAGCTATGGCTACACCTTC. Its translation: CSLKTGSYGYTF.